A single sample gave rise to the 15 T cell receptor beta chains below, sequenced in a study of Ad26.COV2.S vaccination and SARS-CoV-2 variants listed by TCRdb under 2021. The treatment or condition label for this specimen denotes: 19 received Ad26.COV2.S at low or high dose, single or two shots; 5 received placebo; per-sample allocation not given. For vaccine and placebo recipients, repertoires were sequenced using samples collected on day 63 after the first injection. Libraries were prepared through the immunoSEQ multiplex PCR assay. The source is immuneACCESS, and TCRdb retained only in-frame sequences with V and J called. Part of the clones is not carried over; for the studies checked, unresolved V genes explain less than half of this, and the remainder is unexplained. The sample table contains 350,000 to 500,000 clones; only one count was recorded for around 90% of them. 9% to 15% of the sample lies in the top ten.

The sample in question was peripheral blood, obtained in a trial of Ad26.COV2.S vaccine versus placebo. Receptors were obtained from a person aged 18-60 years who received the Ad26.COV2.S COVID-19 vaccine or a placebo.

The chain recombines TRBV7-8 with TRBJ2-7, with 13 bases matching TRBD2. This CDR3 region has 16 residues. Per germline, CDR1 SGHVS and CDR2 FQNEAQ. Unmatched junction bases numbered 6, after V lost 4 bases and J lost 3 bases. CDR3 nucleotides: TGTGCCAGCAGCTATAGCGGGACTAGCGGGAACTACGAGCAGTACTTC. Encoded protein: CASSYSGTSGNYEQYF.

The DNA of the CDR3 is TGCGCCAGCTCCCGGGGAGGGCCCTCCTACGAGCAGTACTTC. It translates to CASSRGGPSYEQYF. The chain couples TRBV10-1 to TRBJ2-7; 7 bases line up with TRBD2. With V trimmed by 8 bases and J by 0 bases, 7 bases remained unmatched. The CDR3 spans 14 residues. CDR1 and CDR2 (germline): WNHNN, SYGVQD (reference sequence).

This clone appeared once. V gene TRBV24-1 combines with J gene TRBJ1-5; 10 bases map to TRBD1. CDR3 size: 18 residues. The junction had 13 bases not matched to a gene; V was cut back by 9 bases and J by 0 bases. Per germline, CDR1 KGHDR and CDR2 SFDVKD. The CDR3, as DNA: TGTGCCACCTCCTCCGGGACAGGGGCGTTGTATAGCAATCAGCCCCAGCATTTT. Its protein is CATSSGTGALYSNQPQHF.

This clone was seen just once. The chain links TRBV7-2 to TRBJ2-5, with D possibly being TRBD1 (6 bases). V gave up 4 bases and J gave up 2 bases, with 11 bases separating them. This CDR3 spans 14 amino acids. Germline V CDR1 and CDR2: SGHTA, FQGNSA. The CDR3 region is CASSYRDNQETQYF. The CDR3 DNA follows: TGTGCCAGCAGCTACCGGGACAATCAAGAGACCCAGTACTTC.

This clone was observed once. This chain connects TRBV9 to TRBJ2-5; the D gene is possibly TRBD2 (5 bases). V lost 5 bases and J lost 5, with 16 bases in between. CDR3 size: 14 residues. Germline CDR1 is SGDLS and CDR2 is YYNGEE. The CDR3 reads CASSGTARGETQYF. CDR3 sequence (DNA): TGTGCCAGCAGTGGAACAGCAAGAGGGGAGACCCAGTACTTC. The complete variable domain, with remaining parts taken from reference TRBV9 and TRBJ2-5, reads DSGVTQTPKHLITATGQRVTLRCSPRSGDLSVYWYQQSLDQGLQFLIQYYNGEERAKGNILERFSAQQFPDLHSELNLSSLELGDSALYFCASSGTARGETQYFGPGTRLLVL.

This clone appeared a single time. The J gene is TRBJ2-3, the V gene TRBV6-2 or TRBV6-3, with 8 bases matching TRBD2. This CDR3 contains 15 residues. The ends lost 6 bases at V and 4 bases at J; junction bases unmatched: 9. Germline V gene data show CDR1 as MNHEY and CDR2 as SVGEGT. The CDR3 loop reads CASSQAGALADTQYF. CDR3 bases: TGTGCCAGCAGCCAAGCGGGAGCCCTAGCAGATACGCAGTATTTT.

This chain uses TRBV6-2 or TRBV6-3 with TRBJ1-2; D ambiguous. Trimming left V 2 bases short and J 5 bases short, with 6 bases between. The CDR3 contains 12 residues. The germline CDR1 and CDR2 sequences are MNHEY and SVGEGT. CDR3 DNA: TGTGCCAGCAGTTACCCCCGTTATGGCTACACCTTC. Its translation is CASSYPRYGYTF.

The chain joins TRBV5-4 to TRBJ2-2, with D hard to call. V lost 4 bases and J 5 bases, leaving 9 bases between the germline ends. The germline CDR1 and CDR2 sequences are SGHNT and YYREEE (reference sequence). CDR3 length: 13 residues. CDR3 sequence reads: CASSNGGTGELFF. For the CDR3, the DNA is TGTGCCAGCAGCAATGGTGGGACCGGGGAGCTGTTTTTT.

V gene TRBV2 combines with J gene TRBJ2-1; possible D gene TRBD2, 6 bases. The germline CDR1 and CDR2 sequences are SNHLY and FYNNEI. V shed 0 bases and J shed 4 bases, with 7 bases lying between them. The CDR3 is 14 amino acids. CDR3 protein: CASSEAGGYNEQFF. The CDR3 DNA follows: TGTGCCAGCAGTGAAGCGGGAGGATACAATGAGCAGTTCTTC. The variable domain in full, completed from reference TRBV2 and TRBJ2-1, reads EPEVTQTPSHQVTQMGQEVILRCVPISNHLYFYWYRQILGQKVEFLVSFYNNEISEKSEIFDDQFSVERPDGSNFTLKIRSTKLEDSAMYFCASSEAGGYNEQFFGPGTRLTVL.

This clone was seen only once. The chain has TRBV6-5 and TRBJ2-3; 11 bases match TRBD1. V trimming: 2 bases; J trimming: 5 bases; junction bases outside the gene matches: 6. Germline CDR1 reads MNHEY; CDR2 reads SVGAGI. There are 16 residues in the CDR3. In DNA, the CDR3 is TGTGCCAGCAGTTACCTGGCGGGACAGGGGGTAGATACGCAGTATTTT. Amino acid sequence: CASSYLAGQGVDTQYF.

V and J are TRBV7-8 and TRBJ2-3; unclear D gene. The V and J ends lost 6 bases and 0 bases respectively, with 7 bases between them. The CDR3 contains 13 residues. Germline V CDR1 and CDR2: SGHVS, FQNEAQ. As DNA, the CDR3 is TGTGCCAGCAGGCAAACTAGCACAGATACGCAGTATTTT. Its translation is CASRQTSTDTQYF.

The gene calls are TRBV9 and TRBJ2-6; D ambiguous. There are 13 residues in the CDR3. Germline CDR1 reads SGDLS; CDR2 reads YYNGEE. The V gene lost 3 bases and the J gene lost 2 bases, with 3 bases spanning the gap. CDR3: CASSEAGANVLTF. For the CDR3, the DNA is TGTGCCAGCAGCGAGGCTGGGGCCAACGTCCTGACTTTC. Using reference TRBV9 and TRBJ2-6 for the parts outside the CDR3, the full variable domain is DSGVTQTPKHLITATGQRVTLRCSPRSGDLSVYWYQQSLDQGLQFLIQYYNGEERAKGNILERFSAQQFPDLHSELNLSSLELGDSALYFCASSEAGANVLTFGAGSRLTVL.

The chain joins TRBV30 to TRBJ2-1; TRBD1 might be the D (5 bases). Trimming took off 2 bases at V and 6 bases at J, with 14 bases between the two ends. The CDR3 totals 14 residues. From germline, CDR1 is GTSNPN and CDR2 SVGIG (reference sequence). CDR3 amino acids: CAWSKDTGFNEQFF. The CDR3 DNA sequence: TGTGCCTGGAGTAAAGATACAGGTTTCAATGAGCAGTTCTTC.

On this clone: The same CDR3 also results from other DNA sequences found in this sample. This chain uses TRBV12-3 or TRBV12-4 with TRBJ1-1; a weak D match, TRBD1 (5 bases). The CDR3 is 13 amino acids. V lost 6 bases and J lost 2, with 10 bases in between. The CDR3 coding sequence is TGTGCCAGCAGCCCCGGGGGTAACACTGAAGCTTTCTTT. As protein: CASSPGGNTEAFF.

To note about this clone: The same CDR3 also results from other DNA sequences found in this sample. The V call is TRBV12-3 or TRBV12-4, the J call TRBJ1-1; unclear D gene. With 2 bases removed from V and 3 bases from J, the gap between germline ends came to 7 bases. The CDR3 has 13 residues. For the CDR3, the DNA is TGTGCCAGCAGTTTAAAGGGAGACACTGAAGCTTTCTTT. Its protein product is CASSLKGDTEAFF.